This TCR beta chain was captured in a study of T cells in Graves' hyperthyroidism and ophthalmopathy. Findings and caveats of the study: Most thyroid clonotypes with frequency above 0.001 were detected in blood.

Reasons for excluding patients were uncontrolled infection, other autoimmune disease, pregnancy or lactation. Source material for PBMCs was 9 to 10 ml fresh peripheral blood. Amplified TCR beta CDR3 regions derived from RNA transcripts. RT-PCR in the first round (using the HTBI primer set) targeted the TCR CDR3. TCRdb called the multiplex PCR reads again in MiXCR, with one record for every CDR3 protein. Of about 380,000 distinct CDR3 sequences listed, 15% to 20% are singletons. This clonotype was seen a handful of times. The antigen remains unidentified. The sequence came from a man aged 18 to 30 with Graves' ophthalmopathy. Material: blood.

The chain's CDR3 is CASSLAGPPRTNEKLFF. Here the CDR3 DNA reads TGTGCCAGCAGCTTGGCCGGACCCCCTAGGACTAATGAAAAACTGTTTTTT. The chain is built from TRBV5-6 and TRBJ1-4; no clear D gene. With 0 bases removed from V and 2 bases from J, the gap between germline ends came to 14 bases. The germline V gene has CDR1 SGHDT and CDR2 YYEEEE. CDR3 length equals 17 residues. Based on the CDR3 plus reference TRBV5-6 and TRBJ1-4, the full variable domain is DAGVTQSPTHLIKTRGQQVTLRCSPKSGHDTVSWYQQALGQGPQFIFQYYEEEERQRGNFPDRFSGHQFPNYSSELNVNALLLGDSALYLCASSLAGPPRTNEKLFFGSGTQLSVL.